The present T cell receptor (beta chain) was sequenced within a study of blood T cell repertoires in COVID-19 (dated by TCRdb to the early 2020s). About the investigation overall: The collaborator samples originated in the United States, Italy and Spain and spanned the acute and convalescent phases of COVID-19. The dataset comprised deeply sampled blood TCRbeta repertoires from subjects exposed to, actively infected with, or recovered from COVID-19. The repertoires were released in a freely available public database intended as a resource for research on the immune response to SARS-CoV-2. Samples came from the ongoing ImmuneRACE study (first 160 participants) plus 1,254 subjects from 6 global collaborators. The material from the prospective study consisted of cDNA or gDNA derived from T cells, B-cell-depleted T cells, or PBMCs. Where available, HLA class I and class II types were taken from metadata supplied by the sample provider and were not determined by assay-based typing. A de-identified subject ID, COVID-19 status, age in years and sex were almost always included in the sample metadata.

TCRbeta CDR3 regions were amplified from genomic DNA by means of the immunoSEQ Assay, a bias-controlled multiplex PCR. As for the authors' bioinformatics: The number of nucleated cells in each sample was estimated from the amplification of reference gene primers within the assay. To quantify the absolute abundance of each unique TCRbeta CDR3 rearrangement, sequence reads were collapsed and filtered. For each sample, productive Simpson clonality was calculated as the square root of Simpson's diversity index over productive rearrangements. Imported from immuneACCESS, the table was reduced by TCRdb to in-frame sequences with V and J called. These copies leave out some clones; in studies compared against another copy, an unresolved V gene accounts for under half, and the cause of the remainder is not known. D and trimming were read from the DNA, whereas the V and J calls and clone size are those reported in that table. This sample is represented by 120,000 to 150,000 clones; 70% to 85% of them were singletons. The ten largest clones capture 5.5% to 8% of the sample.

For CDR1 and CDR2, the germline V gene (reference sequence) lists SGHAT and FQDESV. Its CDR3 holds 14 amino acids, cysteine through phenylalanine. Only the CDR3 DNA is retained, 42 bases long and in frame from the first base. V is cut by 5 bases and J by 8 bases, and the space between the germline ends is 18 bases. Whole blood was collected in K2EDTA tubes by collaborating institutions according to the institutions' own protocols. For TCRbeta analysis, collaborators shipped samples in one of three forms: frozen whole blood, isolated PBMCs, or DNA extracted from either of those sample types. As regards this clone: What antigen it recognizes has not been identified. Base quality data are lacking; no much larger clone is found one base away.

The investigation overall reported the following: Clinical and demographic metadata were provided uncurated, with the amount varying by source and participant.

Sequencing input: peripheral blood. The chain is made from TRBV11-1 and TRBJ1-2, with no confident D gene call. The receptor comes from a human donor in a cohort sampled during active COVID-19. The DNA sequence is as follows: TGTGCCAGCAGCCCTGACTACTCGGAATTGGGCTACACCTTC. Its protein reads: CASSPDYSELGYTF.